Following are 20 T cell receptor beta chains from one sample sequenced in a study of cytomegalovirus exposure and HLA in healthy donors. PCR amplification relied on 60 Vbeta primers (plus 13 Jbeta primers). This table comes from immunoSEQ multiplex PCR, and its TCRdb copy is limited to in-frame clones, with some not included. The repertoire holds about 87,000 clones, with less than 8% as singletons. The sequenced sample was PBMCs. These receptor sequences come from a man aged 45-60 years in good health and CMV-seronegative.

This chain links TRBV7-9 with TRBJ2-3; 9 bases fit TRBD2. The CDR3 contains 16 residues. Germline V CDR1 and CDR2: SEHNR, FQNEAQ (reference sequence). J gave up 4 bases and V 5 bases, and 10 bases lay outside the gene matches. This chain's CDR3 is CASSILTSGPSDTQYF. The CDR3, as DNA: TGTGCCAGCAGCATACTTACTAGCGGGCCGTCAGATACGCAGTATTTT.

This clone has only a few counts. The chain combines TRBV5-5 with TRBJ1-2; 7 nucleotides line up with TRBD1. The junction had 5 bases not matched to a gene; V was cut back by 4 bases and J by 2 bases. This CDR3 comprises 14 residues. The germline CDR1 and CDR2 sequences are SGHKS and YYEKEE (reference sequence). CDR3 sequence reads: CASSQSQGNYGYTF. The CDR3 nucleotides read TGTGCCAGCAGCCAATCACAGGGGAACTATGGCTACACCTTC.

The chain uses TRBV7-9 and TRBJ1-1; TRBD1 might be the D (6 bases). Deletions cut 5 bases from V and 3 bases from J, with 13 bases between. The germline V gene has CDR1 SEHNR and CDR2 FQNEAQ (reference sequence). The CDR3 has 14 amino acids. CDR3 region: CASSPIQGYTEAFF. The CDR3 DNA is TGTGCCAGCAGCCCGATTCAGGGGTACACTGAAGCTTTCTTT.

The sample holds a few counts of this clone. The chain joins TRBV6-5 to TRBJ2-7; 7 bases match TRBD1. Trimming cost V 9 bases and J 1 base; bases outside gene matches: 9. CDR1 is MNHEY and CDR2 is SVGAGI in the germline V gene. CDR3 size: 14 residues. CDR3 sequence (DNA): TGTGCCAGTCGACAGGGAGAGGGATCCTACGAGCAGTACTTC. This gives the protein CASRQGEGSYEQYF.

CDR3 amino acids: CASSQDLGGAQDTQYF. As DNA, the CDR3 is TGTGCCAGCAGCCAAGACCTCGGGGGGGCACAAGATACGCAGTATTTT. The chain joins TRBV14 to TRBJ2-3; 8 positions match TRBD2. J gave up 5 bases and V 0 bases, and 7 bases lay outside the gene matches. Germline V gene lookup returns CDR1 SGHDN and CDR2 FVKESK. CDR3 length: 16 residues.

The chain combines TRBV28 with TRBJ2-4, with 11 bases identical to TRBD1. This CDR3 contains 14 residues. The germline gives CDR1 MDHEN, CDR2 SYDVKM. V lost 7 bases, J lost 8 bases, and 7 bases stayed unmatched. CDR3 in amino acids: CASMSGGQGDIQYF. CDR3 sequence (DNA): TGTGCCAGCATGAGTGGGGGACAGGGGGACATTCAGTACTTC.

This clone appeared a few times. CDR3 loop: CASSLASGAAYEQYF. CDR3 DNA: TGTGCCAGCAGTTTAGCCTCAGGGGCGGCCTACGAGCAGTACTTC. The V gene is TRBV28, the J gene TRBJ2-7; possibly TRBD1 for D (6 bases). V was pared by 2 bases and J by 2 bases, with 13 bases between. CDR3 length equals 15 residues. Germline V gene data show CDR1 as MDHEN and CDR2 as SYDVKM.

The chain links TRBV21-1 to TRBJ2-3; TRBD2, the table's D call, was not compared with the DNA. TRBV21-1 is a known pseudogene. The CDR3 loop spans 16 amino acids. The CDR3 coding sequence is TGTGCCAGCAGCATACGTCGGGAGCACCCCACAGATACGCAGTATTTT. Translating gives CASSIRREHPTDTQYF.

This clone was detected only a few times. V and J are TRBV6-1 and TRBJ2-3; 16 positions match TRBD2. Germline V lookup: CDR1 MNHNS, CDR2 SASEGT. This CDR3 spans 19 amino acids. V lost 4 bases and J lost 0; bases outside the gene matches: 7. CDR3 DNA sequence: TGTGCCAGCAGTGGCAGTGGGACTAGCGGGGGGGCGAGCACAGATACGCAGTATTTT. It encodes CASSGSGTSGGASTDTQYF.

This clone was picked up a small number of times. CDR3 sequence: CASSMTGRHGYTF. The CDR3 region has the DNA TGTGCCAGCAGCATGACAGGTCGGCATGGCTACACCTTC. The chain has TRBV9 and TRBJ1-2, with a weak D call TRBD1 (6 bases). The germline CDR1 and CDR2 sequences are SGDLS and YYNGEE. The ends were cut back, 4 bases at V and 6 bases at J, with 13 bases in the middle. The CDR3 is made up of 13 amino acids.

This clone has more than one count but fewer than ten. The chain combines TRBV7-3 with TRBJ2-3, with D hard to call. Trimming pared 4 bases from V and 0 bases from J, leaving 8 bases between. CDR3 length equals 14 residues. The germline V gene has CDR1 SGHTA and CDR2 FQGTGA. For the CDR3, the DNA is TGTGCCAGCAGCTCCCGGAGCAGCACAGATACGCAGTATTTT. Amino acids: CASSSRSSTDTQYF.

The CDR3 sequence is CASSNLGGVVDGYTF. CDR3 bases: TGTGCCAGCTCCAATCTCGGGGGGGTCGTGGATGGCTACACCTTC. V usage is TRBV18 and J usage is TRBJ1-2, with a tentative D call TRBD1 (5 bases). V lost 6 bases and J 6 bases, leaving 20 bases between the germline ends. Germline V gene lookup returns CDR1 KGHSH and CDR2 LQKENI. The CDR3 has 15 residues.

The sample holds a few counts of this clone. This sequence joins TRBV28 and TRBJ1-2, with D possibly being TRBD1 (6 bases). The germline V and J ends were trimmed by 4 bases and 8 bases, with 11 bases remaining between them. The CDR3 runs to 12 residues. Germline V gives CDR1 MDHEN, CDR2 SYDVKM. The CDR3 loop reads CASSSGARGYTF. CDR3 DNA sequence: TGTGCCAGCAGTTCAGGGGCACGGGGCTACACCTTC.

The CDR3 is CASSPLAGGLLNTGELFF. The CDR3 DNA follows: TGTGCCAGCAGCCCATTAGCGGGAGGACTCCTTAACACCGGGGAGCTGTTTTTT. The rearrangement links TRBV9 to TRBJ2-2; 10 bases match TRBD2. CDR1 and CDR2 from the germline V gene are SGDLS and YYNGEE. Trimming cost V 4 bases and J 2 bases; bases outside gene matches: 11. The CDR3 contains 18 residues.

The chain is built from TRBV5-1 and TRBJ2-5; 8 nucleotides match TRBD2. The V and J ends lost 0 bases and 1 base, in that order; junction bases with no gene match: 8. CDR3 length: 17 amino acids. Germline V gives CDR1 SGHRS, CDR2 YFSETQ. CDR3 in amino acids: CASSLGSGGGSQETQYF. CDR3 nucleotide sequence: TGCGCCAGCAGCTTGGGATCGGGCGGGGGGAGCCAAGAGACCCAGTACTTC.

This clone was found a few times. The chain has TRBV28 and TRBJ1-4; 8 nucleotides line up with TRBD1. Germline V gene sequence: CDR1 MDHEN, CDR2 SYDVKM. The CDR3 totals 15 residues. The J segment lost 7 bases and the V segment lost 6 bases, leaving 10 bases of the junction unmatched. The CDR3 here is CASSLRQGLSEKLFF. The CDR3 DNA follows: TGTGCCAGCAGCCTTCGACAGGGGCTAAGTGAAAAACTGTTTTTT.

This clone occurred a few times. The V gene is TRBV27, the J gene TRBJ2-4, with 7 bases matching TRBD2. V was clipped by 4 bases and J by 8 bases; unmatched bases: 11. The CDR3 runs 15 residues. Germline V gene data show CDR1 as MNHEY and CDR2 as SMNVEV (reference sequence). This chain's CDR3 is CASSSSHSGMDIQYF. The DNA of the CDR3 is TGTGCCAGCAGTTCCTCGCACAGCGGGATGGACATTCAGTACTTC.

This clone has a handful of counts. V gene TRBV10-3 combines with J gene TRBJ2-7; D gene ambiguous. Trimming pared 3 bases from V and 0 bases from J, leaving 12 bases between. The CDR3 consists of 15 residues. CDR1 is ENHRY, CDR2 SYGVKD, per germline. In DNA form, the CDR3 reads TGTGCCATCAGTGACACGCAGGTACGCTCCTACGAGCAGTACTTC. As protein: CAISDTQVRSYEQYF.

The chain recombines TRBV27 with TRBJ1-5; D perhaps matches TRBD1 (6 bases). V was cut by 8 bases and J by 6 bases, with 14 bases left in between. CDR1 and CDR2 from the germline V gene are MNHEY and SMNVEV (reference sequence). There are 13 residues in the CDR3. The CDR3 is CASGGRVGQPQHF. CDR3 coding DNA: TGTGCCAGCGGGGGCAGGGTCGGTCAGCCCCAGCATTTT.

This clone appeared a few times. V is TRBV27 and J is TRBJ1-2; unclear D gene. The V gene lost 4 bases and the J gene lost 4 bases, with 10 bases spanning the gap. The CDR3 is 13 residues long. Germline assignment: CDR1 MNHEY and CDR2 SMNVEV (reference sequence). DNA for the CDR3: TGTGCCAGCAGTTCCGGACTCACCTATGGCTACACCTTC. It codes for CASSSGLTYGYTF.